One and the same sample provided the 15 T cell receptor beta chains below, sequenced in a study of blood T cell repertoires in COVID-19. The data were produced by immunoSEQ multiplex PCR, yet TCRdb's version contains in-frame clones alone and is incomplete. Of tens of thousands of clones listed, 85% to 90% were seen once; the top ten hold about 9.4%. What was sequenced was peripheral blood. The receptors stem from a human donor in a cohort sampled during active COVID-19.

The rearrangement uses TRBV19 and TRBJ2-7; weak D call: TRBD2 (6 bases). CDR3 length equals 15 residues. Trimming cost V 10 bases and J 3 bases, with 22 bases left between them. Germline-derived CDR1 and CDR2 are LNHDA and SQIVND (reference sequence). CDR3 in amino acids: CATSLGTHGSYEQYF. The DNA for the CDR3 is TGTGCCACCTCCCTAGGGACCCACGGGAGCTACGAGCAGTACTTC.

The genes are TRBV27 and TRBJ2-7, with 10 bases matching TRBD2. CDR3 length: 15 amino acids. Germline V gives CDR1 MNHEY, CDR2 SMNVEV (reference sequence). V was clipped by 2 bases and J by 2 bases; unmatched bases: 3. The CDR3 reads CASSLKAGGPYEQYF. The CDR3 DNA is TGTGCCAGCAGTTTAAAAGCGGGAGGGCCCTACGAGCAGTACTTC.

The CDR3 is CASSSTTGDTQYF. CDR3 coding DNA: TGTGCCAGCAGCTCGACGACAGGAGATACGCAGTATTTT. The chain combines TRBV7-3 with TRBJ2-3, with D perhaps matching TRBD1 (6 bases). This CDR3 is 13 amino acids long. Germline values: CDR1 SGHTA, CDR2 FQGTGA. Trimming cost V 4 bases and J 5 bases, with 10 bases left between them.

The chain couples TRBV30 to TRBJ1-1; perhaps TRBD1 as D (5 bases). Trimming shortened V by 4 bases and J by 6 bases, and 15 bases separated the two germline ends. Germline lookup yields CDR1 GTSNPN and CDR2 SVGIG (reference sequence). This CDR3 is 13 amino acids long. The CDR3 spells CAWTHRIPPEAFF. The CDR3 DNA reads TGTGCCTGGACCCACAGGATACCCCCTGAAGCTTTCTTT.

The V call is TRBV28, the J call TRBJ1-6; 8 nucleotides agree with TRBD1. CDR3 size: 15 residues. The trim removed 8 bases at V and 8 bases at J, leaving 11 bases unmatched. Germline CDR1 is MDHEN and CDR2 is SYDVKM. This chain's CDR3 is CASSRTRQGHSPLHF. In DNA, the CDR3 is TGTGCCAGCTCAAGGACAAGACAGGGGCATTCACCCCTCCACTTT.

This clone was seen only once. The chain carries TRBV19 and TRBJ2-5; 15 nucleotides align to TRBD2. V lost 5 bases, J lost 5 bases, and 3 bases stayed unmatched. This CDR3 comprises 15 residues. The germline V gene encodes CDR1 LNHDA and CDR2 SQIVND (reference sequence). The CDR3 region is CASSVGLAGGETQYF. DNA for the CDR3: TGTGCCAGTAGTGTCGGACTAGCGGGAGGGGAGACCCAGTACTTC.

This chain connects TRBV4-1 to TRBJ2-5; D is unclear. With 1 base removed from V and 1 base from J, the gap between germline ends came to 10 bases. CDR1 is MGHRA, CDR2 YSYEKL, per germline. This CDR3 spans 15 amino acids. The chain's CDR3 is CASSQAAQIQETQYF. CDR3 sequence (DNA): TGCGCCAGCAGCCAAGCCGCTCAGATCCAAGAGACCCAGTACTTC.

The V and J genes are TRBV7-9 and TRBJ1-2; possible D gene TRBD1, 5 bases. V lost 4 bases and J lost 1, with 10 bases in between. The CDR3 runs to 14 residues. Germline values: CDR1 SEHNR, CDR2 FQNEAQ (reference sequence). CDR3 residues: CASSSRGFNYGYTF. CDR3 DNA: TGTGCCAGCAGCTCTCGGGGGTTTAACTATGGCTACACCTTC.

The chain carries TRBV15 and TRBJ2-7; D not certain. V was pared by 0 bases and J by 2 bases, with 11 bases between. Germline CDR1 and CDR2: LNHNV and YYDKDF (reference sequence). The CDR3 runs 15 residues. The CDR3 is CATSRDRRPTYEQYF. The DNA of the CDR3 is TGTGCCACCAGCAGAGATAGGCGGCCCACCTACGAGCAGTACTTC.

This rearrangement joins TRBV5-1 to TRBJ1-1; 8 bases are shared with TRBD1. V lost 4 bases, J lost 2 bases, and 4 bases stayed unmatched. The CDR3 loop spans 14 amino acids. Germline V gene lookup returns CDR1 SGHRS and CDR2 YFSETQ. CDR3 nucleotide sequence: TGCGCCAGCAGCCGGGACAGGACCAACACTGAAGCTTTCTTT. Protein: CASSRDRTNTEAFF.

V is TRBV2 and J is TRBJ2-1; 10 bases align to TRBD2. Losses at the gene ends were 7 bases for V and 10 bases for J; bases not matched to a gene: 7. This CDR3 is built from 13 residues. Germline lookup yields CDR1 SNHLY and CDR2 FYNNEI. CDR3 DNA sequence: TGTGCCAGCATATCTAGCGGGAGAGGAGAGCAGTTCTTC. Translated: CASISSGRGEQFF.

This clone was counted only a few times. The rearrangement uses TRBV30 and TRBJ2-5; D unresolved. The CDR3 is made up of 13 amino acids. Germline V gene sequence: CDR1 GTSNPN, CDR2 SVGIG (reference sequence). Deletions cut 3 bases from V and 1 base from J, with 9 bases between. DNA of the CDR3: TGTGCCTGGAGGGGCACATTCCAAGAGACCCAGTACTTC. It encodes CAWRGTFQETQYF.

J is TRBJ2-1 and V is TRBV5-1; 14 positions agree with TRBD2. Germline CDR1 is SGHRS and CDR2 is YFSETQ. V shed 4 bases, J shed 7 bases, and the junction held 7 bases outside the gene matches. This CDR3 comprises 16 residues. CDR3 region: CASSQTSGRVGNEQFF. The CDR3 DNA sequence: TGCGCCAGCAGCCAGACTAGCGGGAGGGTCGGGAATGAGCAGTTCTTC.

The rearrangement joins TRBV28 to TRBJ1-2; D remains ambiguous. CDR3 length equals 14 residues. Trimming stripped 6 bases from V and 1 base from J, with 12 bases between. From germline, CDR1 is MDHEN and CDR2 SYDVKM. For the CDR3, the DNA is TGTGCCAGCAGCCTTTACCGGGTTAACTATGGCTACACCTTC. It yields the protein CASSLYRVNYGYTF.

J is TRBJ2-3 and V is TRBV4-3, with 14 positions matching TRBD2. This CDR3 comprises 17 residues. The germline V gene encodes CDR1 LGHNA and CDR2 YSLEER. J gave up 5 bases and V 1 base, and 5 bases lay outside the gene matches. The CDR3 spells CASSQGGLAGAGDTQYF. The DNA for the CDR3 is TGCGCCAGCAGCCAAGGGGGACTAGCGGGAGCTGGAGATACGCAGTATTTT.